These 18 T cell receptor beta chains share one sample of origin, sequenced in a study of radiation and T cells in renal cell carcinoma. Libraries were prepared by immunoSEQ multiplex PCR; TCRdb keeps only in-frame clonotypes and omits some of them. The sample has 150,000 or so clones, about 88% seen once. Time point indicated: blood 4 weeks post-SBRT, at nephrectomy. Treatment meaning: 15 Gy SBRT to primary tumor, nephrectomy 4 weeks later. Sequenced material: blood, taken from a patient whose treatment included radiotherapy and nephrectomy. Receptors originate from a woman between 50 and 59 years old with renal cell carcinoma.

The CDR3 DNA reads as TGTGCCAGCAGTTACTCGGGAGGGAACCTTGACTATGGCTACACCTTC. Translating it yields CASSYSGGNLDYGYTF. The chain recombines TRBV6-5 with TRBJ1-2; D gene uncertain. This CDR3 is 16 amino acids long. Germline V gives CDR1 MNHEY, CDR2 SVGAGI. Trimming took off 0 bases at V and 3 bases at J, with 14 bases between the two ends.

This clone was detected a few times. The chain couples TRBV30 to TRBJ1-5, with TRBD1 matching 7 bases. CDR3 length: 14 amino acids. Germline V gene lookup returns CDR1 GTSNPN and CDR2 SVGIG (reference sequence). The ends lost 0 bases at V and 3 bases at J; junction bases unmatched: 2. The DNA of the CDR3 is TGTGCCTGGAGTGTTGGACAGGACAATCAGCCCCAGCATTTT. Protein product: CAWSVGQDNQPQHF.

The V call is TRBV27, the J call TRBJ1-1; D gene unclear. V was shortened by 6 bases and J by 0 bases, with 8 bases between the two germline ends. Per germline, CDR1 MNHEY and CDR2 SMNVEV (reference sequence). This CDR3 region has 13 residues. The CDR3 protein is CASREYMNTEAFF. The CDR3 DNA follows: TGTGCCAGCAGGGAATATATGAACACTGAAGCTTTCTTT.

A remark on this clone: One junction end does not reproduce the germline sequence, and a read error may be involved. The V call is TRBV10-2, the J call TRBJ2-5, with 12 bases fitting TRBD2. Looked up from germline, CDR1 is WSHSY and CDR2 is SAAADI. The length of the CDR3 is 14 residues. CDR3 in amino acids: CTSRTSGEQETQYF. In DNA, the CDR3 is TGCACCAGCAGGACTAGCGGGGAACAAGAGACCCAGTACTTC.

V usage is TRBV15 and J usage is TRBJ2-3; D uncertain. This CDR3 is built from 14 residues. Germline values: CDR1 LNHNV, CDR2 YYDKDF (reference sequence). Trimming took off 0 bases at V and 4 bases at J, with 8 bases between the two ends. CDR3 coding DNA: TGTGCCACCAGCAGAGATAGTTCGCCAGATACGCAGTATTTT. Translated: CATSRDSSPDTQYF.

This chain uses TRBV5-1 with TRBJ1-2; D remains ambiguous. The V gene lost 0 bases and the J gene lost 7 bases, with 13 bases spanning the gap. The CDR3 contains 14 residues. The germline CDR1 and CDR2 sequences are SGHRS and YFSETQ. The CDR3 DNA sequence: TGCGCCAGCAGCTTGGAGATGGGATTAGGTGGCTACACCTTC. Translation gives CASSLEMGLGGYTF.

The gene calls are TRBV5-1 and TRBJ2-5; TRBD1 matches 9 bases. V gave up 0 bases and J gave up 5 bases; unmatched junction bases: 2. CDR1 SGHRS and CDR2 YFSETQ come from the germline V gene. The CDR3 contains 14 residues. CDR3 protein: CASSLGTGVETQYF. In DNA form, the CDR3 reads TGCGCCAGCAGCTTGGGGACAGGGGTTGAGACCCAGTACTTC. Supplemented by reference TRBV5-1 and TRBJ2-5, the full variable domain reads KAGVTQTPRYLIKTRGQQVTLSCSPISGHRSVSWYQQTPGQGLQFLFEYFSETQRNKGNFPGRFSGRQFSNSRSEMNVSTLELGDSALYLCASSLGTGVETQYFGPGTRLLVL.

The rearrangement uses TRBV7-2 and TRBJ2-7; D call uncertain. Germline CDR1 SGHTA, CDR2 FQGNSA. Trimming stripped 1 base from V and 0 bases from J, with 10 bases between. The CDR3 sequence is 15 residues long. Written as DNA, the CDR3 is TGTGCCAGCAGCTTAGAAGGCGTTCCCTCCTACGAGCAGTACTTC. Protein: CASSLEGVPSYEQYF.

This clone was observed once. The gene calls are TRBV7-9 and TRBJ1-1; D not certain. Trimming took off 1 base at V and 1 base at J, with 10 bases between the two ends. Germline lookup yields CDR1 SEHNR and CDR2 FQNEAQ (reference sequence). This CDR3 spans 15 amino acids. The CDR3 spells CASSLGGGTNTEAFF. The CDR3 DNA sequence: TGTGCCAGCAGCTTAGGGGGAGGTACGAACACTGAAGCTTTCTTT.

This sequence joins TRBV7-2 and TRBJ1-2; 11 nucleotides align to TRBD1. The CDR3 extends over 15 amino acids. The V segment lost 5 bases and the J segment 3 bases; nucleotides outside the gene matches: 5. Germline values: CDR1 SGHTA, CDR2 FQGNSA. CDR3 DNA: TGTGCCAGCAGCGAACGGGACAGGGGGGACTATGGCTACACCTTC. Its protein product is CASSERDRGDYGYTF.

The J gene is TRBJ2-2, the V gene TRBV19; D remains ambiguous. The V end lost 7 bases, the J end lost 4 bases, and 7 bases lay between the germline ends. The length of the CDR3 is 12 residues. Germline V gene data show CDR1 as LNHDA and CDR2 as SQIVND (reference sequence). In DNA, the CDR3 is TGTGCCAGTAATCCCTCCACCGGGGAGCTGTTTTTT. This gives the protein CASNPSTGELFF.

The J gene is TRBJ2-1, the V gene TRBV6-1; a weak D match, TRBD2 (6 bases). The germline V and J ends were trimmed by 0 bases and 0 bases, with 9 bases remaining between them. The length of the CDR3 is 16 residues. Germline CDR1 MNHNS, CDR2 SASEGT. The CDR3 region is CASSEAFSGSYNEQFF. For the CDR3, the DNA is TGTGCCAGCAGTGAAGCCTTTAGCGGCTCCTACAATGAGCAGTTCTTC.

The gene calls are TRBV30 and TRBJ1-2; D call uncertain. From germline, CDR1 is GTSNPN and CDR2 SVGIG (reference sequence). V shed 0 bases and J shed 2 bases, with 10 bases lying between them. The length of the CDR3 is 14 residues. The DNA for the CDR3 is TGTGCCTGGAGTGTACCTCCGGGAAACTATGGCTACACCTTC. This translates into CAWSVPPGNYGYTF.

The genes are TRBV6-1 and TRBJ1-2, with TRBD1 matching over 7 bases. V dropped 0 bases and J dropped 4; count of bases not matched to a gene: 8. The germline gives CDR1 MNHNS, CDR2 SASEGT. This CDR3 spans 16 amino acids. CDR3 protein: CASSEAYGTASYGYTF. CDR3 sequence (DNA): TGTGCCAGCAGTGAAGCGTATGGGACAGCATCCTATGGCTACACCTTC.

The chain couples TRBV19 to TRBJ2-3, with 8 nucleotides matching TRBD2. The V gene end was trimmed by 8 bases and the J gene end by 2 bases; junction bases not matched to a gene: 3. The CDR3 is 13 residues long. Germline V CDR1 and CDR2: LNHDA, SQIVND (reference sequence). The CDR3 DNA reads TGTGCCAGTGCGGGGGGCCACACAGATACGCAGTATTTT. Amino acids: CASAGGHTDTQYF.

This clone was recorded once. J is TRBJ2-3 and V is TRBV18; D unclear. CDR1 KGHSH and CDR2 LQKENI come from the germline V gene. This CDR3 has 14 residues. The V end lost 5 bases, the J end lost 0 bases, and 9 bases lay between the germline ends. This chain's CDR3 is CASSWQWSTDTQYF. The CDR3 coding sequence is TGTGCCAGCTCATGGCAGTGGAGCACAGATACGCAGTATTTT.

The chain links TRBV7-6 to TRBJ1-5; D may be TRBD1 (5 bases). Germline CDR1 is SGHVS and CDR2 is FNYEAQ. With 5 bases removed from V and 0 bases from J, the gap between germline ends came to 17 bases. This CDR3 is 17 amino acids long. DNA for the CDR3: TGTGCCAGCAGCCCGGGACCCGGGAGGGATAGCAATCAGCCCCAGCATTTT. This sequence encodes CASSPGPGRDSNQPQHF.

The chain has TRBV9 and TRBJ1-3, with unresolved D. Trimming removed 0 bases at V and 3 bases at J, with 13 bases between. The germline gives CDR1 SGDLS, CDR2 YYNGEE. The CDR3 loop spans 16 amino acids. This CDR3 is CASSVEPAGSGNTIYF. The DNA of the CDR3 is TGTGCCAGCAGCGTAGAACCGGCCGGGAGTGGAAACACCATATATTTT.